The 15 T cell receptor beta chains reported below all come from one sample, sequenced in a study of PD-1 blockade in classical Hodgkin lymphoma. Time point meaning: newly diagnosed, previously untreated cHL patient sample. The table came from immunoSEQ multiplex PCR; TCRdb's copy has only in-frame clones and leaves some out. Of 15,000 to 20,000 clones in the sample, 80% to 95% were seen once. The source material was peripheral blood mononuclear cells (PBMCs). These receptors all stem from a human donor with classical Hodgkin lymphoma.

The chain recombines TRBV2 with TRBJ2-3; D remains unclear. The V end was cut by 3 bases, the J end by 8 bases, with 12 bases between. This CDR3 is built from 13 residues. The V gene's germline CDR1 is SNHLY and CDR2 FYNNEI. The CDR3 reads CASSDINIITQYF. The CDR3 nucleotides are TGTGCCAGCAGTGACATCAACATTATTACGCAGTATTTT.

V gene TRBV18 combines with J gene TRBJ1-5, with TRBD1 as a possible D gene (5 bases). The CDR3 has 14 amino acids. Germline assignment: CDR1 KGHSH and CDR2 LQKENI. The ends were cut back, 1 base at V and 4 bases at J, with 8 bases in the middle. In DNA form, the CDR3 reads TGTGCCAGCTCACCACGGGACGGAAATCAGCCCCAGCATTTT. Protein sequence: CASSPRDGNQPQHF.

The chain uses TRBV18 and TRBJ1-5; D call uncertain. The CDR3 is 13 residues long. Germline CDR1 and CDR2: KGHSH and LQKENI. Deletions cut 3 bases from V and 7 bases from J, with 10 bases between. Written as DNA, the CDR3 is TGTGCCAGCTCACCGATTGAGCGGCAGCCCCAGCATTTT. This sequence encodes CASSPIERQPQHF.

V usage is TRBV11-2 and J usage is TRBJ2-1, with D perhaps TRBD2 (6 bases). The CDR3 has 15 amino acids. Looked up from germline, CDR1 is SGHAT and CDR2 is FQNNGV. Trimming stripped 0 bases from V and 5 bases from J, with 11 bases between. The CDR3 protein is CASSLDRGGNNEQFF. Here the CDR3 DNA reads TGTGCCAGCAGCTTAGATCGGGGAGGAAACAATGAGCAGTTCTTC.

V usage is TRBV7-7 and J usage is TRBJ2-7, with 7 positions matching TRBD1. This CDR3 is built from 15 residues. Germline-derived CDR1 and CDR2 are SSHAT and FNYEAQ (reference sequence). J was trimmed by 0 bases and V by 1 base; bases with no gene match: 3. CDR3 DNA: TGTGCCAGCAGCTTAGAGAGGGGGCGCTCCTACGAGCAGTACTTC. It codes for CASSLERGRSYEQYF.

The CDR3 region is CASSVAVRGQEYF. DNA of the CDR3: TGTGCCAGCAGCGTAGCTGTGAGGGGGCAGGAGTATTTT. V gene TRBV9 combines with J gene TRBJ2-3; 7 nucleotides line up with TRBD1. V shed 0 bases, J shed 13 bases, and the junction held 8 bases outside the gene matches. CDR1 SGDLS and CDR2 YYNGEE come from the germline V gene. This CDR3 contains 13 residues.

The V and J genes are TRBV5-1 and TRBJ1-5; no clear D gene. CDR1 is SGHRS and CDR2 is YFSETQ in the germline V gene. Trimming shortened V by 2 bases and J by 1 base, and 7 bases separated the two germline ends. The CDR3 has 14 amino acids. The CDR3 DNA follows: TGCGCCAGCAGCTTAGATGGAAGCAATCAGCCCCAGCATTTT. As protein: CASSLDGSNQPQHF.

The chain couples TRBV21-1 to TRBJ2-3; the DNA was not compared with TRBD2, the D call given in the table. TRBV21-1 is recorded as a pseudogene. The CDR3 totals 16 residues. The CDR3 reads CASSKDGGTSTDTQYF. DNA for the CDR3: TGTGCCAGCAGCAAGGATGGAGGGACTAGCACAGATACGCAGTATTTT.

The chain combines TRBV5-5 with TRBJ1-5, with D perhaps TRBD1 (5 bases). The CDR3 runs to 16 residues. V lost 2 bases and J 4 bases, leaving 16 bases between the germline ends. The germline V gene has CDR1 SGHKS and CDR2 YYEKEE (reference sequence). The CDR3 bases are TGTGCCAGCAGCTTTTCATGGACAACGAGTAATCAGCCCCAGCATTTT. Protein sequence: CASSFSWTTSNQPQHF. The variable domain in full, completed from reference TRBV5-5 and TRBJ1-5, reads DAGVTQSPTHLIKTRGQQVTLRCSPISGHKSVSWYQQVLGQGPQFIFQYYEKEERGRGNFPDRFSARQFPNYSSELNVNALLLGDSALYLCASSFSWTTSNQPQHFGDGTRLSIL.

V is TRBV5-1 and J is TRBJ1-1; no clear D gene. CDR3 length equals 15 residues. The ends were cut back, 4 bases at V and 1 base at J, with 14 bases in the middle. Germline CDR1 reads SGHRS; CDR2 reads YFSETQ. The CDR3 is CASSLGDAKNTEAFF. In nucleotides, the CDR3 is TGCGCCAGCAGCCTTGGCGATGCTAAGAACACTGAAGCTTTCTTT.

This clone came up once. V and J are TRBV28 and TRBJ1-1, with no clear D. Germline CDR1 reads MDHEN; CDR2 reads SYDVKM. The V and J ends lost 3 bases and 1 base respectively, with 15 bases between them. This CDR3 has 16 residues. Here the CDR3 reads CASSFPLRGGNTEAFF. CDR3 sequence (DNA): TGTGCCAGCAGTTTTCCCCTACGGGGTGGGAACACTGAAGCTTTCTTT.

The V call is TRBV5-1, the J call TRBJ1-5; D unclear. This CDR3 is 14 amino acids long. With 0 bases removed from V and 7 bases from J, the gap between germline ends came to 11 bases. Per germline, CDR1 SGHRS and CDR2 YFSETQ. The CDR3 sequence: CASSLDLGVQPQHF. The CDR3 nucleotides read TGCGCCAGCAGCTTGGACCTCGGGGTCCAGCCCCAGCATTTT.

The chain links TRBV25-1 to TRBJ2-2; 10 bases align to TRBD2. V was pared by 4 bases and J by 6 bases, with 14 bases of the junction left unmatched. CDR3 length: 18 residues. Germline CDR1 and CDR2: MGHDK and SYGVNS. The CDR3 DNA reads TGTGCCAGCAGTGGGGGCCCCGGGACTAGCGATAAGGCCGGGGAGCTGTTTTTT. Its translation is CASSGGPGTSDKAGELFF. Filled out from reference TRBV25-1 and TRBJ2-2, the complete variable domain reads EADIYQTPRYLVIGTGKKITLECSQTMGHDKMYWYQQDPGMELHLIHYSYGVNSTEKGDLSSESTVSRIRTEHFPLTLESARPSHTSQYLCASSGGPGTSDKAGELFFGEGSRLTVL.

The gene calls are TRBV10-3 and TRBJ1-1; D uncertain. The CDR3 consists of 14 residues. Germline lookup yields CDR1 ENHRY and CDR2 SYGVKD. Trimming removed 3 bases from V and 1 base from J, with 9 bases in between. DNA for the CDR3: TGTGCCATCAGTGATGGCGGCCCGAACACTGAAGCTTTCTTT. This encodes CAISDGGPNTEAFF.

This chain uses TRBV2 with TRBJ1-5; 7 bases fit TRBD1. The CDR3 loop spans 14 amino acids. Germline CDR1 and CDR2: SNHLY and FYNNEI. Trimming cost V 6 bases and J 7 bases; bases outside gene matches: 9. The CDR3 bases are TGTGCCAGCAGGCGGACAGGACGGGGCCAGCCCCAGCATTTT. Its translation is CASRRTGRGQPQHF.